This entry lists 27 T cell receptor beta chains sequenced from one sample in a study of cytomegalovirus exposure and HLA in healthy donors. Vbeta (60) and Jbeta (13) primers were used in the PCR. Only in-frame clones appear in the TCRdb table, and some are missing; sequencing was by immunoSEQ multiplex PCR. The data hold 68,000 or so clones, with roughly 75% observed a single time. Sequencing was done on a sample of PBMCs. The source of these receptors is a woman aged 25 to 39 in good health and CMV-seronegative.

The table lists this clone with a few counts. This chain links TRBV7-9 with TRBJ2-5, with D possibly TRBD2 on 5 matching bases. Germline CDR1 is SEHNR and CDR2 is FQNEAQ (reference sequence). The CDR3 consists of 13 residues. V lost 5 bases and J lost 5, with 12 bases in between. The CDR3 spells CASSPGNAETQYF. Here the CDR3 DNA reads TGTGCCAGCAGCCCGGGGAATGCGGAGACCCAGTACTTC. The full variable domain, in which reference TRBV7-9 and TRBJ2-5 provide the parts outside the CDR3, is DTGVSQNPRHKITKRGQNVTFRCDPISEHNRLYWYRQTLGQGPEFLTYFQNEAQLEKSRLLSDRFSAERPKGSFSTLEIQRTEQGDSAMYLCASSPGNAETQYFGPGTRLLVL.

This rearrangement joins TRBV9 to TRBJ1-1, with 10 bases that match TRBD1. The CDR3 runs 15 residues. With 4 bases clipped from V and 5 bases from J, the junction kept 8 bases outside the gene matches. CDR1 is SGDLS and CDR2 is YYNGEE in the germline V gene. CDR3 protein: CASSKGQGWGTEAFF. The CDR3, as DNA: TGTGCCAGCAGCAAGGGACAGGGGTGGGGTACTGAAGCTTTCTTT.

J is TRBJ2-2 and V is TRBV14; D is perhaps TRBD2 (5 bases). The CDR3 has 13 amino acids. The germline V gene encodes CDR1 SGHDN and CDR2 FVKESK. V was clipped by 7 bases and J by 6 bases, with 12 bases between them. The CDR3, as DNA: TGTGCCAGCAACGGGGTCGGTTCCGGGGAGCTGTTTTTT. Amino acid sequence: CASNGVGSGELFF.

The chain has TRBV30 and TRBJ2-1; TRBD2 might be the D (6 bases). The length of the CDR3 is 11 residues. V shed 4 bases and J shed 9 bases, with 10 bases lying between them. Germline V gives CDR1 GTSNPN, CDR2 SVGIG (reference sequence). The DNA of the CDR3 is TGTGCCTGGACCCCCGGGGGTGAGCAGTTCTTC. Translating gives CAWTPGGEQFF. Full variable domain (outside the CDR3, taken from reference TRBV30 and TRBJ2-1): SQTIHQWPATLVQPVGSPLSLECTVEGTSNPNLYWYRQAAGRGLQLLFYSVGIGQISSEVPQNLSASRPQDRQFILSSKKLLLSDSGFYLCAWTPGGEQFFGPGTRLTVL.

The chain combines TRBV6-1 with TRBJ1-2; D perhaps matches TRBD1 (6 bases). CDR1 MNHNS and CDR2 SASEGT come from the germline V gene. CDR3 size: 14 residues. V lost 6 bases and J 3 bases, leaving 14 bases between the germline ends. CDR3 residues: CASRDSGNYYGYTF. The CDR3 DNA reads as TGTGCCAGCAGGGACAGCGGAAATTACTATGGCTACACCTTC.

As DNA, the CDR3 is TGCAGCGTTGAAGGCAGGGAAGGGGGTAACACTGAAGCTTTCTTT. Translation: CSVEGREGGNTEAFF. The chain has TRBV29-1 and TRBJ1-1; TRBD1 is a possible D gene (6 bases). Trimming removed 1 base from V and 2 bases from J, with 14 bases in between. Germline values: CDR1 SQVTM, CDR2 ANQGSEA. The CDR3 sequence is 15 residues long. Drawing the rest from reference TRBV29-1 and TRBJ1-1, the complete variable domain is SAVISQKPSRDICQRGTSLTIQCQVDSQVTMMFWYRQQPGQSLTLIATANQGSEATYESGFVIDKFPISRPNLTFSTLTVSNMSPEDSSIYLCSVEGREGGNTEAFFGQGTRLTVV.

The chain carries TRBV7-2 and TRBJ2-3; no definite D call. This CDR3 has 13 amino acids. Germline V lookup: CDR1 SGHTA, CDR2 FQGNSA. V lost 0 bases to trimming and J lost 4 bases, with 5 bases between them. The chain's CDR3 is CASSLAGPDTQYF. CDR3 DNA sequence: TGTGCCAGCAGCTTAGCCGGTCCAGATACGCAGTATTTT.

J is TRBJ2-3 and V is TRBV30; 8 bases map to TRBD2. The CDR3 runs to 14 residues. The germline CDR1 and CDR2 sequences are GTSNPN and SVGIG (reference sequence). The V and J ends lost 3 bases and 1 base, in that order; junction bases with no gene match: 3. The CDR3 coding sequence is TGTGCCTGGAGCCCCGGGGGGGGCACAGATACGCAGTATTTT. Its protein is CAWSPGGGTDTQYF. The complete variable domain, with remaining parts taken from reference TRBV30 and TRBJ2-3, reads SQTIHQWPATLVQPVGSPLSLECTVEGTSNPNLYWYRQAAGRGLQLLFYSVGIGQISSEVPQNLSASRPQDRQFILSSKKLLLSDSGFYLCAWSPGGGTDTQYFGPGTRLTVL.

This sequence joins TRBV25-1 and TRBJ2-5; 15 bases are shared with TRBD2. The junction had 10 bases not matched to a gene; V was cut back by 6 bases and J by 5 bases. This CDR3 is 17 amino acids long. Germline V gene sequence: CDR1 MGHDK, CDR2 SYGVNS. The CDR3 loop is CASSYGLAGGPEETQYF. The DNA for the CDR3 is TGTGCCAGCAGCTATGGACTAGCGGGGGGGCCGGAGGAGACCCAGTACTTC.

V and J are TRBV28 and TRBJ1-6; 8 positions agree with TRBD1. With V trimmed by 4 bases and J by 8 bases, 1 base remained unmatched. Germline loops: CDR1 MDHEN, CDR2 SYDVKM. The CDR3 contains 13 residues. The CDR3 DNA sequence: TGTGCCAGCAGTTCGGGACAGGATTCACCCCTCCACTTT. Amino acid sequence: CASSSGQDSPLHF. Based on the CDR3 plus reference TRBV28 and TRBJ1-6, the full variable domain is DVKVTQSSRYLVKRTGEKVFLECVQDMDHENMFWYRQDPGLGLRLIYFSYDVKMKEKGDIPEGYSVSREKKERFSLILESASTNQTSMYLCASSSGQDSPLHFGNGTRLTVT.

The chain is built from TRBV4-1 and TRBJ1-5; 7 nucleotides agree with TRBD1. The V gene end was trimmed by 0 bases and the J gene end by 0 bases; junction bases not matched to a gene: 11. This CDR3 has 19 residues. CDR1 is MGHRA, CDR2 YSYEKL, per germline. In DNA form, the CDR3 reads TGCGCCAGCAGCCAAGAGGCTAGGGGGCGTTTTTATAGCAATCAGCCCCAGCATTTT. This gives the protein CASSQEARGRFYSNQPQHF.

The chain employs TRBV2 and TRBJ2-1; perhaps TRBD2 as D (5 bases). Germline V gives CDR1 SNHLY, CDR2 FYNNEI. V lost 4 bases and J lost 0, with 13 bases in between. This CDR3 contains 16 residues. CDR3 nucleotide sequence: TGTGCCAGCAGTGTTGAAACCCGGGGCTCCTACAATGAGCAGTTCTTC. This codes for CASSVETRGSYNEQFF.

The J gene is TRBJ2-1, the V gene TRBV29-1; 8 nucleotides agree with TRBD2. Germline loops: CDR1 SQVTM, CDR2 ANQGSEA. The trim removed 7 bases at V and 1 base at J, leaving 6 bases unmatched. This CDR3 is built from 14 residues. The CDR3 region is CSGASGLSYNEQFF. CDR3 nucleotide sequence: TGCAGCGGGGCTAGCGGGCTTTCCTACAATGAGCAGTTCTTC.

The V gene is TRBV7-2, the J gene TRBJ2-7, with 8 nucleotides matching TRBD2. CDR3 length: 15 residues. J was trimmed by 4 bases and V by 5 bases; bases with no gene match: 10. The germline gives CDR1 SGHTA, CDR2 FQGNSA. The CDR3 sequence is CASSVSGADRYEQYF. The CDR3, as DNA: TGTGCCAGCAGCGTTAGCGGGGCAGACAGGTACGAGCAGTACTTC.

This clone was recorded once. The genes are TRBV9 and TRBJ1-6, with D perhaps matching TRBD1 (5 bases). The CDR3 loop spans 12 amino acids. Germline V gene sequence: CDR1 SGDLS, CDR2 YYNGEE. Between the trimmed V and J ends, which lost 4 bases and 12 bases, there was a span of 11 bases. CDR3 protein: CASSPSDRPLHF. As DNA, the CDR3 is TGTGCCAGCAGCCCCTCCGACAGACCCCTCCACTTT.

The rearrangement links TRBV18 to TRBJ2-7; 7 bases match TRBD1. Unmatched junction bases numbered 1, after V lost 3 bases and J lost 2 bases. This CDR3 is 13 amino acids long. The germline V gene encodes CDR1 KGHSH and CDR2 LQKENI. CDR3 region: CASSPGQTYEQYF. The CDR3 DNA is TGTGCCAGCTCACCGGGACAGACCTACGAGCAGTACTTC.

The chain carries TRBV5-1 and TRBJ2-7; D is perhaps TRBD1 (6 bases). The germline V gene has CDR1 SGHRS and CDR2 YFSETQ. The germline V and J ends were trimmed by 3 bases and 2 bases, with 9 bases remaining between them. This CDR3 contains 13 residues. Here the CDR3 reads CASSSTGTYEQYF. Written as DNA, the CDR3 is TGCGCCAGCAGCTCCACAGGGACCTACGAGCAGTACTTC.

This clone was recorded a few times. V usage is TRBV7-2 and J usage is TRBJ2-7; D ambiguous. The CDR3 consists of 12 residues. Per the germline V gene, CDR1 is SGHTA and CDR2 is FQGNSA. V shed 5 bases and J shed 0 bases, with 5 bases lying between them. The CDR3 region is CASSRNSYEQYF. The CDR3 DNA follows: TGTGCCAGCAGCCGTAACTCCTACGAGCAGTACTTC.

The chain recombines TRBV7-2 with TRBJ1-1, with D perhaps TRBD1 (6 bases). Between the trimmed V and J ends, which lost 1 base and 0 bases, there was a span of 18 bases. Germline CDR1 reads SGHTA; CDR2 reads FQGNSA. CDR3 length: 18 residues. Written as DNA, the CDR3 is TGTGCCAGCAGCTTAGGGTTGTGGGACACCGGTTTGAACACTGAAGCTTTCTTT. Encoded protein: CASSLGLWDTGLNTEAFF.

About this clone: A far larger clone is a single base away, which makes a read error likely. V gene TRBV7-6 combines with J gene TRBJ1-2; 7 bases map to TRBD1. V was pared by 5 bases and J by 2 bases, with 2 bases of the junction left unmatched. Per germline, CDR1 SGHVS and CDR2 FNYEAQ. The CDR3 spans 13 residues. CDR3 region: CASSPGQNYGYTF. The CDR3 DNA follows: TGTGCCAGCAGCCCGGGACAGAACTATGGCTACACCTTC.

The chain recombines TRBV30 with TRBJ2-1; 11 bases are a match to TRBD2. The length of the CDR3 is 14 residues. The junction had 2 bases not matched to a gene; V was cut back by 3 bases and J by 4 bases. Per germline, CDR1 GTSNPN and CDR2 SVGIG (reference sequence). CDR3 amino acids: CAWRASGGYNEQFF. The DNA for the CDR3 is TGTGCCTGGAGGGCTAGCGGGGGGTACAATGAGCAGTTCTTC.

The chain links TRBV15 to TRBJ1-4; D may be TRBD1 (5 bases). V shed 0 bases and J shed 12 bases, with 11 bases lying between them. The CDR3 covers 13 residues. Per the germline V gene, CDR1 is LNHNV and CDR2 is YYDKDF (reference sequence). This CDR3 reads CATSRERRGELFF. The CDR3 bases are TGTGCCACCAGCAGAGAACGGCGGGGCGAACTGTTTTTT.

The rearrangement uses TRBV10-1 and TRBJ2-7; the match to TRBD1 covers 9 bases. The CDR3 contains 16 residues. The germline V gene encodes CDR1 WNHNN and CDR2 SYGVQD (reference sequence). V lost 0 bases to trimming and J lost 6 bases; unmatched junction nucleotides: 9. The CDR3 spells CASSESTPGTGFEQYF. The DNA of the CDR3 is TGCGCCAGCAGTGAGTCGACGCCCGGGACAGGGTTCGAGCAGTACTTC.

The J gene is TRBJ2-3, the V gene TRBV5-1; 8 bases match TRBD1. Trimming removed 6 bases from V and 3 bases from J; junction bases left unmatched: 9. This CDR3 is 15 amino acids long. CDR1 and CDR2 (germline): SGHRS, YFSETQ. The CDR3 nucleotides read TGCGCCAGCACTGGACAGGGTGGACCTACAGATACGCAGTATTTT. Protein product: CASTGQGGPTDTQYF.

The genes are TRBV29-1 and TRBJ2-1; maybe TRBD2 (5 bases). The germline V and J ends were trimmed by 8 bases and 0 bases, with 11 bases remaining between them. Germline V gene data show CDR1 as SQVTM and CDR2 as ANQGSEA. This CDR3 contains 13 residues. The CDR3 coding sequence is TGCAGCCTCGGGGATAGCTCCTACAATGAGCAGTTCTTC. This gives the protein CSLGDSSYNEQFF.

The chain is built from TRBV6-1 and TRBJ2-2, with a tentative D call TRBD1 (6 bases). The CDR3 is 15 amino acids. Germline V gene lookup returns CDR1 MNHNS and CDR2 SASEGT. V was trimmed by 6 bases and J by 3 bases, leaving 14 bases between them. For the CDR3, the DNA is TGTGCCAGCAGAGGGGACACGGACTACACCGGGGAGCTGTTTTTT. As protein: CASRGDTDYTGELFF.

V usage is TRBV30 and J usage is TRBJ1-2; no reliable D call. Germline CDR1 and CDR2: GTSNPN and SVGIG (reference sequence). The V gene lost 0 bases and the J gene lost 6 bases, with 14 bases spanning the gap. The CDR3 loop spans 14 amino acids. In nucleotides, the CDR3 is TGTGCCTGGAGTGTACGTCGGAGTGTCGATGGCTACACCTTC. Amino acid sequence: CAWSVRRSVDGYTF.